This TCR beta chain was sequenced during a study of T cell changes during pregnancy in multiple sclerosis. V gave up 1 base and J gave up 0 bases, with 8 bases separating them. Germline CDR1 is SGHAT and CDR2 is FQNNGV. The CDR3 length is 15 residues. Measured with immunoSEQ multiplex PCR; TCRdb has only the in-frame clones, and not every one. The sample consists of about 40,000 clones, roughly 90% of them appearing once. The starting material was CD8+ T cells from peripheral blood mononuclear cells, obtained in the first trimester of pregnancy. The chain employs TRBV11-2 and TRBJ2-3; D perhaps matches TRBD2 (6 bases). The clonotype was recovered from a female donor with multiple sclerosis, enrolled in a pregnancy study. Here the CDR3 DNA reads TGTGCCAGCAGCTTAGCGGGGGAAAGCACAGATACGCAGTATTTT. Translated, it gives CASSLAGESTDTQYF.